Listed below are T cell receptor beta chains from one sample, sequenced in a study of blood T cell repertoires in COVID-19. TCRdb keeps only in-frame clones here, not all; method: immunoSEQ multiplex PCR. The sample carries about 140,000 clones, roughly 85% recorded once. The specimen was peripheral blood. These receptors all stem from a human donor in a cohort sampled during active COVID-19. Both conserved end residues are part of each CDR3. The D gene is left open where the match is weak. For some rows the clone size is stated as once, few or many, or as a class when expanded; others skip it.

J gene: TRBJ2-2; CDR3 length: 15; clone size: -; D gene: -; V gene: TRBV7-3; CDR3 protein: CASSLSYRGTGELFF; CDR3 DNA: TGTGCCAGCAGCTTAAGCTATAGGGGCACCGGGGAGCTGTTTTTT
J gene: TRBJ2-1; CDR3 length: 13; clone size: -; D gene: -; V gene: TRBV12-3/TRBV12-4; CDR3 protein: CASSFGGSNEQFF; CDR3 DNA: TGTGCCAGCAGTTTCGGGGGTAGCAATGAGCAGTTCTTC
J gene: TRBJ1-2; CDR3 length: 13; clone size: once; D gene: -; V gene: TRBV19; CDR3 protein: CASSLRAGYGYTF; CDR3 DNA: TGTGCCAGTAGCCTCAGGGCGGGGTATGGCTACACCTTC
J gene: TRBJ2-6; CDR3 length: 17; clone size: -; D gene: -; V gene: TRBV27; CDR3 protein: CASSPRGTVSGANVLTF; CDR3 DNA: TGTGCCAGCAGTCCTCGGGGGACGGTCTCTGGGGCCAACGTCCTGACTTTC
J gene: TRBJ1-3; CDR3 length: 16; clone size: -; D gene: -; V gene: TRBV9; CDR3 protein: CASSSRGPSSGNTIYF; CDR3 DNA: TGTGCCAGCAGCTCCAGGGGACCGTCCTCTGGAAACACCATATATTTT
J gene: TRBJ1-2; CDR3 length: 14; clone size: -; D gene: TRBD1; V gene: TRBV7-2; CDR3 protein: CASSFYQGARGYTF; CDR3 DNA: TGTGCCAGCAGCTTTTATCAGGGGGCGCGGGGCTACACCTTC
J gene: TRBJ1-1; CDR3 length: 11; clone size: once; D gene: -; V gene: TRBV6-6; CDR3 protein: CASSYVRWAFF; CDR3 DNA: TGTGCCAGCAGTTACGTGCGTTGGGCTTTCTTT
J gene: TRBJ1-3; CDR3 length: 14; clone size: -; D gene: TRBD1; V gene: TRBV2; CDR3 protein: CASSTGGLGNTIYF; CDR3 DNA: TGTGCCAGCAGCACAGGGGGCCTCGGAAACACCATATATTTT
J gene: TRBJ1-3; CDR3 length: 17; clone size: -; D gene: TRBD1; V gene: TRBV18; CDR3 protein: CASSPIRDSSSGNTIYF; CDR3 DNA: TGTGCCAGCTCACCCATTAGGGACAGTTCCTCTGGAAACACCATATATTTT
J gene: TRBJ2-7; CDR3 length: 16; clone size: -; D gene: TRBD2; V gene: TRBV28; CDR3 protein: CASSLVLAGSSYEQYF; CDR3 DNA: TGTGCCAGCAGTTTAGTACTAGCGGGATCTTCCTACGAGCAGTACTTC
J gene: TRBJ1-2; CDR3 length: 15; clone size: -; D gene: -; V gene: TRBV11-2; CDR3 protein: CASSLVRREDYGYTF; CDR3 DNA: TGTGCCAGCAGCTTAGTGCGGAGGGAGGACTATGGCTACACCTTC
J gene: TRBJ1-5; CDR3 length: 12; clone size: -; D gene: -; V gene: TRBV28; CDR3 protein: CASHGMNQPQHF; CDR3 DNA: TGTGCCAGCCACGGTATGAATCAGCCCCAGCATTTT
J gene: TRBJ1-3; CDR3 length: 15; clone size: once; D gene: -; V gene: TRBV6-6; CDR3 protein: CASSYGSTVGNTIYF; CDR3 DNA: TGTGCCAGCAGTTATGGGAGTACAGTGGGAAACACCATATATTTT
J gene: TRBJ2-2; CDR3 length: 16; clone size: -; D gene: TRBD1; V gene: TRBV19; CDR3 protein: CASSIGGQGATGELFF; CDR3 DNA: TGTGCCAGTAGTATAGGTGGCCAGGGGGCGACCGGGGAGCTGTTTTTT
J gene: TRBJ1-3; CDR3 length: 14; clone size: once; D gene: -; V gene: TRBV6-1; CDR3 protein: CASSEVVGGNTIYF; CDR3 DNA: TGTGCCAGCAGTGAAGTAGTGGGCGGAAACACCATATATTTT
J gene: TRBJ2-1; CDR3 length: 16; clone size: -; D gene: TRBD2; V gene: TRBV5-1; CDR3 protein: CASSRTLAGGGNEQFF; CDR3 DNA: TGCGCCAGCAGCCGCACTCTAGCGGGAGGCGGGAATGAGCAGTTCTTC
J gene: TRBJ2-7; CDR3 length: 15; clone size: -; D gene: -; V gene: TRBV27; CDR3 protein: CASSLSASSSYEQYF; CDR3 DNA: TGTGCCAGCAGTTTATCCGCTAGTTCATCCTACGAGCAGTACTTC
J gene: TRBJ2-2; CDR3 length: 14; clone size: -; D gene: TRBD2; V gene: TRBV2; CDR3 protein: CASRGGLRTGELFF; CDR3 DNA: TGTGCCAGCAGGGGGGGACTACGCACCGGGGAGCTGTTTTTT
J gene: TRBJ2-7; CDR3 length: 13; clone size: -; D gene: -; V gene: TRBV7-8; CDR3 protein: CASRLTYRDEQYF; CDR3 DNA: TGTGCCAGCAGGTTAACATACAGGGACGAGCAGTACTTC
J gene: TRBJ2-7; CDR3 length: 18; clone size: -; D gene: TRBD1; V gene: TRBV28; CDR3 protein: CASSLDRGRSQIPYEQYF; CDR3 DNA: TGTGCCAGCAGTCTAGACAGGGGGCGTTCCCAAATCCCCTACGAGCAGTACTTC
J gene: TRBJ2-7; CDR3 length: 13; clone size: few; D gene: TRBD1; V gene: TRBV2; CDR3 protein: CASRTGGSYEQYF; CDR3 DNA: TGTGCCAGCAGGACAGGGGGCTCCTACGAGCAGTACTTC
J gene: TRBJ2-6; CDR3 length: 14; clone size: -; D gene: -; V gene: TRBV5-4; CDR3 protein: CASSLMGSANVLTF; CDR3 DNA: TGTGCCAGCAGCTTGATGGGTAGCGCCAACGTCCTGACTTTC
J gene: TRBJ2-5; CDR3 length: 15; clone size: -; D gene: -; V gene: TRBV7-9; CDR3 protein: CASSFRERAGETQYF; CDR3 DNA: TGTGCCAGCAGCTTTCGGGAGCGGGCAGGGGAGACCCAGTACTTC
J gene: TRBJ1-4; CDR3 length: 15; clone size: -; D gene: -; V gene: TRBV6-6; CDR3 protein: CASSYPGQTNEKLFF; CDR3 DNA: TGTGCCAGCAGTTACCCAGGGCAAACTAATGAAAAACTGTTTTTT
J gene: TRBJ2-7; CDR3 length: 14; clone size: -; D gene: TRBD1; V gene: TRBV9; CDR3 protein: CASSVLDRGVEQYF; CDR3 DNA: TGTGCCAGCAGCGTATTGGACAGGGGTGTCGAGCAGTACTTC
J gene: TRBJ2-3; CDR3 length: 17; clone size: -; D gene: -; V gene: TRBV11-2; CDR3 protein: CASSKNRQTTSTDTQYF; CDR3 DNA: TGTGCCAGCAGCAAAAACCGGCAAACGACTAGCACAGATACGCAGTATTTT
J gene: TRBJ1-2; CDR3 length: 14; clone size: once; D gene: TRBD1; V gene: TRBV10-3; CDR3 protein: CAISGQGDSYGYTF; CDR3 DNA: TGTGCCATCAGCGGACAGGGGGACTCCTATGGCTACACCTTC